This T cell receptor beta chain is drawn from a study of shared clonotypes between healthy human individuals. Naive CD8 populations comprised CD45RO-negative cells positively selected for CCR7, excluding terminally differentiated effector memory CD45RA+ cells. V gave up 0 bases and J gave up 7 bases, with 10 bases separating them. This CDR3 is 14 amino acids long. Germline V gene data show CDR1 as LGHNA and CDR2 as YSLEER. Regarding the study as a whole: Even with large depth, rarefaction showed that sorted-subset sequencing was incomplete.

The input for sorted-subset replicate PCRs was around 0.2 ug DNA, tens of thousands of T cell genomes. Data came from immunoSEQ multiplex PCR; TCRdb stores just in-frame clones and leaves some out. This table has millions of clones, under 95% appearing once. With respect to this clone: Its matching antigen is unknown.

The rearrangement links TRBV4-3 to TRBJ1-5; no clear D. This receptor was taken from a man aged 18 to 30 in good health. Some clones in this sample may be carry-over from other donors' samples. Sequencing input: naive CD8+ T cells from PBMCs. The CDR3 sequence: CASSQDGGAQPQHF. CDR3 nucleotide sequence: TGCGCCAGCAGCCAAGATGGAGGAGCCCAGCCCCAGCATTTT.